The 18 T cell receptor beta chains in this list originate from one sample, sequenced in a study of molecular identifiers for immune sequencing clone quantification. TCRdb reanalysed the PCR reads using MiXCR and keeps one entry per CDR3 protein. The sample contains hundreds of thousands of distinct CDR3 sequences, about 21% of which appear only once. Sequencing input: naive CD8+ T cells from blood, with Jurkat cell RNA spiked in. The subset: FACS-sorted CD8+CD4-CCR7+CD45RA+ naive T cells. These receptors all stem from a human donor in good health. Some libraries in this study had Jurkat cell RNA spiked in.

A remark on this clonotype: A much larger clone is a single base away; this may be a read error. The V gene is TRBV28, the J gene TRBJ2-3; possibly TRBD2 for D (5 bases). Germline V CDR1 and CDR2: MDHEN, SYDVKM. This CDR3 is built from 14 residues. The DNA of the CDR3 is TGTGCCAGCAGTTTCCGAGGGTATGCAGATACGCGGTATTTT. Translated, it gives CASSFRGYADTRYF.

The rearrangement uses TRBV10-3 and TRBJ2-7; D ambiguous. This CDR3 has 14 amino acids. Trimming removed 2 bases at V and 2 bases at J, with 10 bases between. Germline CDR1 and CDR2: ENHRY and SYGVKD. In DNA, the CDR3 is TGTGCCATCAGTGAGGAAACAAACCCCTACGAGCAGTACTTC. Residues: CAISEETNPYEQYF.

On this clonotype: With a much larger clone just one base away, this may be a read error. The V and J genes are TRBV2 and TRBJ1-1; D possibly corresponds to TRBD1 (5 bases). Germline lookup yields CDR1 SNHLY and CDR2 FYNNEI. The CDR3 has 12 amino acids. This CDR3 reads CAGEAGQTETFF. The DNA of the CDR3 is TGTGCCGGCGAGGCAGGACAAACTGAAACTTTCTTT.

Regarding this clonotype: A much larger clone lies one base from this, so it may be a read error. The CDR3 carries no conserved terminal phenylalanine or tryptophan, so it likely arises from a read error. CDR3 DNA: TGCAGCGTTGAAGTAAGCGGGGGATCAGATACGCAGTATCTT. The encoded protein is CSVEVSGGSDTQYL. The V call is TRBV29-1, the J call TRBJ2-3; 8 bases match TRBD2. Germline trimming cut 1 base from V and 4 bases from J; bases unmatched to any gene: 4. Germline values: CDR1 SQVTM, CDR2 ANQGSEA. The CDR3 has 14 amino acids.

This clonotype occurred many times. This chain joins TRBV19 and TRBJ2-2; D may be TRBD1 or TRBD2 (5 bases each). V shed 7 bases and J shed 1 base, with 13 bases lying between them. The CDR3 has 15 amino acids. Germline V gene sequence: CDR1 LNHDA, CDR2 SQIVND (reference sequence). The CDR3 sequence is CASNWGRENTGELFF. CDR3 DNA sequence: TGTGCCAGTAACTGGGGACGGGAGAACACCGGGGAGCTGTTTTTT.

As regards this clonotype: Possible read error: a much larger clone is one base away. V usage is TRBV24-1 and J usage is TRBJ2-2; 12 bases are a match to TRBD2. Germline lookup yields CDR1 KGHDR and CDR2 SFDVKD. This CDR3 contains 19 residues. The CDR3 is CATSDYSGLAGRTSGELLF. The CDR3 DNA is TGTGCCACCAGTGACTACTCGGGACTAGCGGGCCGGACGTCCGGGGAGCTGCTTTTT.

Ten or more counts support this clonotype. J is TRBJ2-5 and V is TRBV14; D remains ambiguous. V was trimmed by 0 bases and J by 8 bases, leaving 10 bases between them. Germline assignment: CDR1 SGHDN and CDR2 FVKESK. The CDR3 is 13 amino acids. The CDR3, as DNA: TGTGCCAGCAGCCAAGAACGAAGTCATACCCAGTACTTC. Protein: CASSQERSHTQYF. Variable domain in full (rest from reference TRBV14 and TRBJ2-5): EAGVTQFPSHSVIEKGQTVTLRCDPISGHDNLYWYRRVMGKEIKFLLHFVKESKQDESGMPNNRFLAERTGGTYSTLKVQPAELEDSGVYFCASSQERSHTQYFGPGTRLLVL.

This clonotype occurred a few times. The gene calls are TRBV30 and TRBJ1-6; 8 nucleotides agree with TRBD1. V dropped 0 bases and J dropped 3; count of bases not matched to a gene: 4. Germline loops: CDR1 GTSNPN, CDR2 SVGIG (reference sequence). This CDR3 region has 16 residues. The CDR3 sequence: CAWSVGQGHYNSPLHF. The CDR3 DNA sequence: TGTGCCTGGAGTGTAGGACAGGGACACTATAATTCACCCCTCCACTTT.

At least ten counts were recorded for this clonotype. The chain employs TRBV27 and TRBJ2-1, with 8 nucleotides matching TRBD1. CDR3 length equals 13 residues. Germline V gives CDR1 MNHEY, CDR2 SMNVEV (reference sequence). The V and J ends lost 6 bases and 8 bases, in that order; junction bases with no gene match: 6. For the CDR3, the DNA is TGTGCCAGCAGGGTGACAGGGGTCGATGAGCAGTTCTTC. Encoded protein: CASRVTGVDEQFF.

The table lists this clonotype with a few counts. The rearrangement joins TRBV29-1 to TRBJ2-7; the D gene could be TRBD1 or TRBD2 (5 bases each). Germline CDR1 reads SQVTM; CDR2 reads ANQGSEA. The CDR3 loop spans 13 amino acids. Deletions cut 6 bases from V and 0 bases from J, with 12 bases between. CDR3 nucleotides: TGCAGCGTCCTCGGGACGAGCTCCTACGAGCAGTACTTC. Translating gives CSVLGTSSYEQYF.

The CDR3 is CASSYHGQTGELFF. CDR3 nucleotides: TGTGCCAGCAGTTACCACGGACAGACCGGGGAGCTGTTTTTT. The chain uses TRBV6-5 and TRBJ2-2, with D perhaps TRBD1 (6 bases). V was pared by 2 bases and J by 5 bases, with 9 bases between. CDR3 size: 14 residues. Germline V gives CDR1 MNHEY, CDR2 SVGAGI.

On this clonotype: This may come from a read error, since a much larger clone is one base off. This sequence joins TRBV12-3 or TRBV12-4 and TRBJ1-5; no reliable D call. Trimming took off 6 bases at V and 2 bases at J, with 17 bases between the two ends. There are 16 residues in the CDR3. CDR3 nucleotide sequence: TGTGCCAGCAGGAACGATAGATTGCCTGGCAATCAGCCCCAGCATTTT. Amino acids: CASRNDRLPGNQPQHF.

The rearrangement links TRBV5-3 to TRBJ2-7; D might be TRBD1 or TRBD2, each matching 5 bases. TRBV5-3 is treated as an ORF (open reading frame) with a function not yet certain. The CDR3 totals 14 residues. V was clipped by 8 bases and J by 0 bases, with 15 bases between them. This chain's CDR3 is CASGLGDGSYEQYF. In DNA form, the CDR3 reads TGTGCCAGCGGCTTGGGGGACGGCTCCTACGAGCAGTACTTC.

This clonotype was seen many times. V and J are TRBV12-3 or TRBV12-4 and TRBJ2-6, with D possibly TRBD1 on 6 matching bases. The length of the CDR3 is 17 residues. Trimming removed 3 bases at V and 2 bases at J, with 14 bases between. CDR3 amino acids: CASSLTGPSPGANVLTF. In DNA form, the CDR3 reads TGTGCCAGCAGTTTGACAGGCCCGTCGCCTGGGGCCAACGTCCTGACTTTC.

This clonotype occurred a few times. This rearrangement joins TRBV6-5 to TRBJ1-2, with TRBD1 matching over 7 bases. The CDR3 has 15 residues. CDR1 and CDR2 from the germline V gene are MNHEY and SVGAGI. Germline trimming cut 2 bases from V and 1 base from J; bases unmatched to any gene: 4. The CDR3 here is CASSYTTGRNYGYTF. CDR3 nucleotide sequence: TGTGCCAGCAGTTACACGACAGGGCGTAACTATGGCTACACCTTC.

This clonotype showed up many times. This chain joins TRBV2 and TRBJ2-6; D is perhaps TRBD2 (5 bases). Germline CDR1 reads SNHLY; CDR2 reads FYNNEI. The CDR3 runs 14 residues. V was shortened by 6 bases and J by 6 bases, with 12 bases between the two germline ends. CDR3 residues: CASSGVVEANVLTF. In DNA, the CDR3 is TGTGCCAGCAGCGGGGTGGTCGAGGCCAACGTCCTGACTTTC.

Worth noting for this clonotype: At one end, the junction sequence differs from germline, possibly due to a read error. The DNA of the CDR3 is TGTGCCGGCAGCCCCCCACCGGGACAGGGACTCTACGGCTACACCTTC. Residues: CAGSPPPGQGLYGYTF. The V and J genes are TRBV7-9 and TRBJ1-2; 9 positions match TRBD1. Germline V gives CDR1 SEHNR, CDR2 FQNEAQ (reference sequence). The CDR3 runs 16 residues. Full variable domain (remainder filled in from reference TRBV7-9 and TRBJ1-2): DTGVSQNPRHKITKRGQNVTFRCDPISEHNRLYWYRQTLGQGPEFLTYFQNEAQLEKSRLLSDRFSAERPKGSFSTLEIQRTEQGDSAMYLCAGSPPPGQGLYGYTFGSGTRLTVV.

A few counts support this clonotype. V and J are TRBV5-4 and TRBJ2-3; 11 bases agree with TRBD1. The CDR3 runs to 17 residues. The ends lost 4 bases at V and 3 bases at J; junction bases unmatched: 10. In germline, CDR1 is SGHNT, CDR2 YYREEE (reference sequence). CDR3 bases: TGTGCCAGCAGCAGCTTTTGGGGACAGGGGGTAACAGATACGCAGTATTTT. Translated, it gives CASSSFWGQGVTDTQYF.